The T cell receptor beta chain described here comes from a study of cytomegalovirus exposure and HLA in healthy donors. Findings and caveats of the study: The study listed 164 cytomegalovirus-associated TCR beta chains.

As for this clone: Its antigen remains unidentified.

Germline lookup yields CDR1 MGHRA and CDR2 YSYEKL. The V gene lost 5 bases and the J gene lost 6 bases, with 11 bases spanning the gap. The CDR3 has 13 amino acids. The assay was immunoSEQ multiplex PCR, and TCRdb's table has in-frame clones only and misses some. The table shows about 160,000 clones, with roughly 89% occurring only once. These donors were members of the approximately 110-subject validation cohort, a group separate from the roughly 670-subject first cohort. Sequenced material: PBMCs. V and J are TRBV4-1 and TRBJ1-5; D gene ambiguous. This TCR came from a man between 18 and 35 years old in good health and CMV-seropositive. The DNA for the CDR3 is TGCGCCAGCAGCTTCAGTCGAGGTCAGCCCCAGCATTTT. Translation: CASSFSRGQPQHF.